Shown below are 10 T cell receptor beta chains from a single sample sequenced in a study of cytotoxic CD8 clonotypes in ibrutinib-treated CLL. Some clones are missing from TCRdb's copy, which holds only in-frame ones; the method was immunoSEQ multiplex PCR. This sample yields approximately 150,000 clones, of which 70% to 85% are seen a single time; approximately 27% belongs to the top ten. This material consisted of PBMCs, taken after 12 months of ibrutinib treatment. Every receptor here comes from a human donor with chronic lymphocytic leukemia.

V is TRBV5-4 and J is TRBJ2-1; 12 bases are a match to TRBD2. Germline CDR1 SGHNT, CDR2 YYREEE (reference sequence). With 0 bases clipped from V and 4 bases from J, the junction kept 5 bases outside the gene matches. The CDR3 totals 17 residues. CDR3 amino acids: CASSLGPSGGVYNEQFF. In DNA, the CDR3 is TGTGCCAGCAGCTTGGGGCCTAGCGGGGGGGTTTACAATGAGCAGTTCTTC.

The chain has TRBV28 and TRBJ2-7, with 8 bases that match TRBD1. CDR1 MDHEN and CDR2 SYDVKM come from the germline V gene. CDR3 length: 14 residues. Trimming took 5 bases from V and 5 from J; bases not matched to a gene: 8. CDR3 sequence (DNA): TGTGCCAGCAGTCCGGGACAGGCCTTTCACGAGCAGTACTTC. Protein product: CASSPGQAFHEQYF.

CDR3 loop: CASSVVGDGTQYF. The CDR3 bases are TGTGCCAGCAGCGTAGTAGGGGACGGGACCCAGTACTTC. The J gene is TRBJ2-5, the V gene TRBV9; the D gene could be TRBD1 or TRBD2 (5 bases each). Germline-derived CDR1 and CDR2 are SGDLS and YYNGEE. V lost 0 bases and J lost 7, with 10 bases in between. The CDR3 spans 13 residues.

V usage is TRBV5-6 and J usage is TRBJ2-5; the match to TRBD1 covers 9 bases. V lost 7 bases, J lost 3 bases, and 10 bases stayed unmatched. CDR1 is SGHDT, CDR2 YYEEEE, per germline. This CDR3 contains 15 residues. The CDR3 sequence: CASSPGQGLKETQYF. CDR3 bases: TGTGCCAGCTCCCCGGGACAGGGCCTGAAAGAGACCCAGTACTTC. Supplemented by reference TRBV5-6 and TRBJ2-5, the full variable domain reads DAGVTQSPTHLIKTRGQQVTLRCSPKSGHDTVSWYQQALGQGPQFIFQYYEEEERQRGNFPDRFSGHQFPNYSSELNVNALLLGDSALYLCASSPGQGLKETQYFGPGTRLLVL.

This clone has only one observation. This chain uses TRBV10-2 with TRBJ1-4, with 9 bases identical to TRBD1. This CDR3 spans 13 amino acids. From germline, CDR1 is WSHSY and CDR2 SAAADI. With 6 bases clipped from V and 4 bases from J, the junction kept 0 bases outside the gene matches. Written as DNA, the CDR3 is TGCGCCAGCAGGGACAGGGGTAATGAAAAACTGTTTTTT. Residues: CASRDRGNEKLFF.

This clone was seen a single time. The V and J genes are TRBV5-1 and TRBJ2-7; D is unclear. Trimming removed 4 bases at V and 9 bases at J, with 14 bases between. Germline V gives CDR1 SGHRS, CDR2 YFSETQ. This CDR3 region has 12 residues. The CDR3 region has the DNA TGCGCCAGCAGCAACAGTTCGCGAGGGCAGTACTTC. Protein: CASSNSSRGQYF. The variable domain in full, with the rest retrieved from reference TRBV5-1 and TRBJ2-7, is KAGVTQTPRYLIKTRGQQVTLSCSPISGHRSVSWYQQTPGQGLQFLFEYFSETQRNKGNFPGRFSGRQFSNSRSEMNVSTLELGDSALYLCASSNSSRGQYFGPGTRLTVT.

The V gene is TRBV11-2, the J gene TRBJ2-1, with TRBD2 matching over 11 bases. CDR3 length equals 16 residues. V lost 5 bases, J lost 10 bases, and 13 bases stayed unmatched. The germline gives CDR1 SGHAT, CDR2 FQNNGV. The chain's CDR3 is CASSLMGSGGVWEQFF. As DNA, the CDR3 is TGTGCCAGCAGCCTAATGGGTAGCGGGGGGGTGTGGGAGCAGTTCTTC.

The chain links TRBV19 to TRBJ1-2, with unresolved D. The length of the CDR3 is 14 residues. Germline V lookup: CDR1 LNHDA, CDR2 SQIVND (reference sequence). The ends were cut back, 3 bases at V and 6 bases at J, with 14 bases in the middle. Here the CDR3 reads CASSISGLQHGYTF. The DNA for the CDR3 is TGTGCCAGTAGTATTTCAGGTCTACAGCATGGCTACACCTTC.

The chain recombines TRBV11-3 with TRBJ1-2, with 10 bases lining up with TRBD1. This CDR3 has 16 residues. Germline assignment: CDR1 SGHNT and CDR2 YENEEA. The V segment lost 4 bases and the J segment 0 bases; nucleotides outside the gene matches: 5. CDR3 sequence reads: CASSSGTGVSNYGYTF. In nucleotides, the CDR3 is TGTGCCAGCAGCTCCGGGACAGGGGTATCTAACTATGGCTACACCTTC.

The chain links TRBV6-1 to TRBJ2-7; D not certain. Germline lookup yields CDR1 MNHNS and CDR2 SASEGT. The CDR3 is 13 amino acids. V was shortened by 7 bases and J by 5 bases, with 15 bases between the two germline ends. The CDR3 loop is CASMGDTWNEQYF. The CDR3 DNA follows: TGTGCCAGCATGGGCGACACCTGGAACGAGCAGTACTTC.